This paragraph reports one T cell receptor (beta chain). Its antigen is not known. Germline CDR1 and CDR2: GTSNPN and SVGIG (reference sequence). Trimming stripped 0 bases from V and 0 bases from J, with 3 bases between. This CDR3 is built from 13 residues. Assay used: immunoSEQ multiplex PCR; TCRdb lists only in-frame clones, some missing. The table records fewer than 60,000 clones, around three quarters of them present only once. This entry belongs to a study of vaccination effects on CD4 cells after COVID-19. Study-wide results and caveats: For convalescents, most of the spike-reactive clones seen post-vaccine were new vaccine-induced clones. Clonal contraction was marked in infection- and vaccine-induced clones late after vaccination.

With the ViraFEST assay, the study expanded antigen-specific CD4+ T cells using viral peptide pools, then sequenced them. Culture proceeded for 10 days, and CD4+ T cells were then isolated. From March to December 2020, the person had a SARS-CoV-2 infection that was confirmed by PCR. An HIV-1 Nef peptide pool was employed for negative control culture. Cells had half their medium changed to IL-2 medium on days 3 and 7. J is TRBJ1-3 and V is TRBV30; D gene uncertain. This TCR came from a human donor who had a prior SARS-CoV-2 infection. The sequenced sample was CD4+ T cells from PBMCs cultured with HIV peptides, obtained before COVID-19 vaccination. The subset is: HIV-1 Nef peptide pool negative control/reference culture. This chain's CDR3 is CAWSVNSGNTIYF. CDR3 DNA: TGTGCCTGGAGTGTAAACTCTGGAAACACCATATATTTT.